The 27 T cell receptor beta chains below come from one sample, sequenced in a study of CD8 T cells in ankylosing spondylitis. TCRdb reprocessed the 5' RACE reads via MiXCR and lists one record per CDR3 protein. Of 25,000 to 35,000 distinct CDR3 sequences in the sample, 5% to 5.5% were seen once. The specimen was blood, either unsorted or a sorted T cell fraction (not recorded which). The origin of the receptors is a female donor with ankylosing spondylitis or in good health (not recorded which).

This clonotype has more than one count but fewer than ten. The genes are TRBV9 and TRBJ2-2; TRBD1 aligns across 8 bases. V shed 2 bases and J 3 bases; nucleotides not matched to a gene: 3. CDR3 length: 15 amino acids. CDR1 SGDLS and CDR2 YYNGEE come from the germline V gene. This CDR3 is CASSVDRVDTGELFF. CDR3 nucleotide sequence: TGTGCCAGCAGCGTGGACAGGGTCGACACCGGGGAGCTGTTTTTT.

The table lists this clonotype with many counts. V and J are TRBV9 and TRBJ2-5; TRBD2 matches 7 bases. The V segment lost 0 bases and the J segment 2 bases; nucleotides outside the gene matches: 7. The CDR3 loop spans 16 amino acids. CDR1 is SGDLS and CDR2 is YYNGEE in the germline V gene. CDR3 protein: CASSVGVAGGQETQYF. CDR3 coding DNA: TGTGCCAGCAGCGTAGGTGTAGCGGGCGGTCAAGAGACCCAGTACTTC.

This clonotype is deemed medium-sized. The genes are TRBV9 and TRBJ2-7; D assignment may be TRBD1 or TRBD2 (5 bases each). CDR1 is SGDLS and CDR2 is YYNGEE in the germline V gene. The ends were cut back, 4 bases at V and 0 bases at J, with 17 bases in the middle. The CDR3 sequence is 16 residues long. The CDR3 protein is CASSPGIAMSSYEQYF. The DNA of the CDR3 is TGTGCCAGCAGCCCAGGGATAGCGATGAGCTCCTACGAGCAGTACTTC. The full variable domain, completed using reference TRBV9 and TRBJ2-7, is DSGVTQTPKHLITATGQRVTLRCSPRSGDLSVYWYQQSLDQGLQFLIQYYNGEERAKGNILERFSAQQFPDLHSELNLSSLELGDSALYFCASSPGIAMSSYEQYFGPGTRLTVT.

This clonotype was counted between two and nine times. The chain joins TRBV9 to TRBJ2-5, with D unclear. The CDR3 is 14 residues long. Deletions cut 0 bases from V and 2 bases from J, with 8 bases between. Per germline, CDR1 SGDLS and CDR2 YYNGEE. The CDR3 nucleotides are TGTGCCAGCAGCGTAGGGCACCCGCAAGAGACCCAGTACTTC. Translating it yields CASSVGHPQETQYF.

The sample holds many counts of this clonotype. The rearrangement uses TRBV9 and TRBJ1-3; 7 nucleotides align to TRBD1. Germline lookup yields CDR1 SGDLS and CDR2 YYNGEE. With 0 bases clipped from V and 0 bases from J, the junction kept 6 bases outside the gene matches. This CDR3 comprises 17 residues. The DNA of the CDR3 is TGTGCCAGCAGCGTAGCCGGGACAGCCGCCTCTGGAAACACCATATATTTT. Protein: CASSVAGTAASGNTIYF.

In its sample, this clonotype was seen many times. The V call is TRBV9, the J call TRBJ1-2, with a weak D call TRBD1 (5 bases). CDR1 is SGDLS, CDR2 YYNGEE, per germline. The CDR3 extends over 14 amino acids. V lost 4 bases, J lost 13 bases, and 23 bases lay in between. The CDR3 loop reads CASSTGQQWASRTF. CDR3 coding DNA: TGTGCCAGCAGCACCGGACAACAGTGGGCTTCTCGCACCTTC.

This clonotype has ten or more counts. The rearrangement links TRBV9 to TRBJ2-1; 7 positions match TRBD1. The CDR3 contains 13 residues. In germline, CDR1 is SGDLS, CDR2 YYNGEE. The V segment lost 2 bases and the J segment 8 bases; nucleotides outside the gene matches: 4. For the CDR3, the DNA is TGTGCCAGCAGCGTCCAGGGGGTCGATGAGCAGTTCTTC. It codes for CASSVQGVDEQFF. The full variable domain, its missing parts supplied by reference TRBV9 and TRBJ2-1, is DSGVTQTPKHLITATGQRVTLRCSPRSGDLSVYWYQQSLDQGLQFLIQYYNGEERAKGNILERFSAQQFPDLHSELNLSSLELGDSALYFCASSVQGVDEQFFGPGTRLTVL.

This clonotype was recorded at least ten times. This sequence joins TRBV9 and TRBJ2-2; D remains ambiguous. Germline V gene sequence: CDR1 SGDLS, CDR2 YYNGEE. V was shortened by 5 bases and J by 4 bases, with 15 bases between the two germline ends. The CDR3 has 15 residues. CDR3 DNA sequence: TGTGCCAGCAGTGGAAGGGTCCCACCCACCGGGGAGCTGTTTTTT. Translated, it gives CASSGRVPPTGELFF.

By sample share, this clonotype is medium-sized. This rearrangement joins TRBV9 to TRBJ2-3; the match to TRBD2 covers 8 bases. Germline V CDR1 and CDR2: SGDLS, YYNGEE. This CDR3 spans 15 amino acids. The junction had 5 bases not matched to a gene; V was cut back by 0 bases and J by 5 bases. The CDR3 is CASSVEGREEDTQYF. DNA for the CDR3: TGTGCCAGCAGCGTAGAGGGGCGGGAGGAAGATACGCAGTATTTT.

This clonotype was counted many times. This rearrangement joins TRBV9 to TRBJ2-7; a possible D gene is TRBD2 (6 bases). V was cut by 0 bases and J by 2 bases, with 9 bases left in between. The germline gives CDR1 SGDLS, CDR2 YYNGEE. The CDR3 is 14 amino acids. The CDR3 sequence is CASSVGWTTYEQYF. As DNA, the CDR3 is TGTGCCAGCAGCGTAGGATGGACTACCTACGAGCAGTACTTC.

This clonotype was counted ten times or more. The V gene is TRBV9, the J gene TRBJ2-3; maybe TRBD1 (7 bases). V lost 4 bases and J 1 base, leaving 16 bases between the germline ends. The length of the CDR3 is 16 residues. Per germline, CDR1 SGDLS and CDR2 YYNGEE. The CDR3 sequence: CASSPHGGQRTDTQYF. In nucleotides, the CDR3 is TGTGCCAGCAGCCCCCACGGGGGACAGCGCACAGATACGCAGTATTTT.

This clonotype was observed a handful of times. CDR3 sequence: CASSVGGGAFSETQYF. The CDR3 nucleotides read TGTGCCAGCAGCGTAGGAGGGGGCGCGTTTTCCGAGACCCAGTACTTC. V gene TRBV9 combines with J gene TRBJ2-5; 7 bases align to TRBD1. There are 16 residues in the CDR3. The J segment lost 5 bases and the V segment lost 0 bases, leaving 10 bases of the junction unmatched. In germline, CDR1 is SGDLS, CDR2 YYNGEE.

In this sample, this clonotype turned up a few times. V gene TRBV9 combines with J gene TRBJ2-5; 10 bases are shared with TRBD1. The CDR3 contains 15 residues. V lost 2 bases, J lost 4 bases, and 5 bases stayed unmatched. Looked up from germline, CDR1 is SGDLS and CDR2 is YYNGEE. CDR3 sequence reads: CASSVGQGRGETQYF. The DNA of the CDR3 is TGTGCCAGCAGCGTGGGACAGGGGAGGGGAGAGACCCAGTACTTC.

This clonotype occurred many times. This rearrangement joins TRBV24-1 to TRBJ1-5; 7 bases are a match to TRBD1. Germline assignment: CDR1 KGHDR and CDR2 SFDVKD. There are 14 residues in the CDR3. V trimming: 2 bases; J trimming: 8 bases; junction bases outside the gene matches: 5. The DNA of the CDR3 is TGTGCCACCAGTGATTCGACAGGGTTGGAGCCCCAGCATTTT. It specifies CATSDSTGLEPQHF.

This clonotype was seen ten or more times. V and J are TRBV9 and TRBJ2-5, with D tentatively TRBD1 (6 bases). V was clipped by 3 bases and J by 2 bases, with 11 bases between them. CDR1 is SGDLS, CDR2 YYNGEE, per germline. The CDR3 is 14 residues long. Written as DNA, the CDR3 is TGTGCCAGCAGCGCGCCCGGACAGCAAGAGACCCAGTACTTC. It specifies CASSAPGQQETQYF.

In its sample, this clonotype was seen many times. The V and J genes are TRBV9 and TRBJ1-1; D remains ambiguous. V lost 0 bases to trimming and J lost 1 base, with 7 bases between them. The CDR3 runs 14 residues. Germline CDR1 SGDLS, CDR2 YYNGEE. The CDR3 coding sequence is TGTGCCAGCAGCGTAGTAAATTCGAACACTGAAGCTTTCTTT. It yields the protein CASSVVNSNTEAFF. Looking up the rest from reference TRBV9 and TRBJ1-1 gives the full variable domain: DSGVTQTPKHLITATGQRVTLRCSPRSGDLSVYWYQQSLDQGLQFLIQYYNGEERAKGNILERFSAQQFPDLHSELNLSSLELGDSALYFCASSVVNSNTEAFFGQGTRLTVV.

This clonotype is medium-sized by share. The V and J genes are TRBV9 and TRBJ1-1; no clear D. With 0 bases removed from V and 4 bases from J, the gap between germline ends came to 7 bases. This CDR3 contains 13 residues. Germline CDR1 SGDLS, CDR2 YYNGEE. In DNA, the CDR3 is TGTGCCAGCAGCGTAGTTTTGGGCACTGAAGCTTTCTTT. Protein sequence: CASSVVLGTEAFF.

Many counts were recorded for this clonotype. The gene calls are TRBV9 and TRBJ2-7; D is unclear. V was cut by 0 bases and J by 0 bases, with 10 bases left in between. The CDR3 contains 15 residues. Germline CDR1 reads SGDLS; CDR2 reads YYNGEE. The CDR3 coding sequence is TGTGCCAGCAGCGTAGATCAGGAGAGCTCCTACGAGCAGTACTTC. Its protein product is CASSVDQESSYEQYF.

This clonotype was observed at least ten times. The chain is built from TRBV9 and TRBJ2-3, with D possibly matching TRBD2 (5 bases). Between the trimmed V and J ends, which lost 3 bases and 0 bases, there was a span of 14 bases. The V gene's germline CDR1 is SGDLS and CDR2 YYNGEE. The CDR3 spans 16 residues. The CDR3 coding sequence is TGTGCCAGCAGCGGACCCCCGGGGTTGAGCACAGATACGCAGTATTTT. It is translated as CASSGPPGLSTDTQYF.

Ten or more counts support this clonotype. This chain joins TRBV9 and TRBJ2-5, with 9 bases fitting TRBD2. The V and J ends lost 0 bases and 4 bases, in that order; junction bases with no gene match: 7. The germline V gene encodes CDR1 SGDLS and CDR2 YYNGEE. This CDR3 has 16 amino acids. CDR3 loop: CASSVEGGGAGETQYF. The CDR3 DNA is TGTGCCAGCAGCGTAGAAGGCGGGGGGGCAGGAGAGACCCAGTACTTC.

V is TRBV9 and J is TRBJ2-1, with unresolved D. Germline V lookup: CDR1 SGDLS, CDR2 YYNGEE. The CDR3 totals 14 residues. V gave up 0 bases and J gave up 6 bases, with 10 bases separating them. The CDR3 DNA is TGTGCCAGCAGCGTAGCTGGGCAGCCCAATGAGCAGTTCTTC. It is translated as CASSVAGQPNEQFF. Full variable domain (rest looked up from reference TRBV9 and TRBJ2-1): DSGVTQTPKHLITATGQRVTLRCSPRSGDLSVYWYQQSLDQGLQFLIQYYNGEERAKGNILERFSAQQFPDLHSELNLSSLELGDSALYFCASSVAGQPNEQFFGPGTRLTVL.

V usage is TRBV9 and J usage is TRBJ2-3; TRBD2 agrees at 9 bases. Per the germline V gene, CDR1 is SGDLS and CDR2 is YYNGEE. CDR3 length: 18 residues. The V gene end was trimmed by 4 bases and the J gene end by 2 bases; junction bases not matched to a gene: 14. The CDR3 region is CASSPHAAGGISTDTQYF. The CDR3 DNA sequence: TGTGCCAGCAGCCCCCACGCGGCGGGGGGGATATCCACAGATACGCAGTATTTT.

This clonotype was found many times. This rearrangement joins TRBV9 to TRBJ2-1; no reliable D call. The CDR3 covers 14 residues. Trimming pared 0 bases from V and 3 bases from J, leaving 7 bases between. Germline values: CDR1 SGDLS, CDR2 YYNGEE. CDR3 bases: TGTGCCAGCAGCGTAGACCTGCTCTACAATGAGCAGTTCTTC. Protein sequence: CASSVDLLYNEQFF.

At least ten counts were recorded for this clonotype. The chain couples TRBV9 to TRBJ2-3, with 7 positions matching TRBD2. The CDR3 has 16 residues. Germline assignment: CDR1 SGDLS and CDR2 YYNGEE. V gave up 4 bases and J gave up 2 bases; unmatched junction bases: 10. The CDR3 DNA reads TGTGCCAGCAGCCCCCGTCTAGCGGTACCCACAGATACGCAGTATTTT. It yields the protein CASSPRLAVPTDTQYF.

This chain joins TRBV9 and TRBJ1-5, with D perhaps TRBD1 (6 bases). Germline-derived CDR1 and CDR2 are SGDLS and YYNGEE. V was clipped by 3 bases and J by 4 bases, with 11 bases between them. The CDR3 has 14 amino acids. CDR3 residues: CASSEGDNNQPQHF. CDR3 bases: TGTGCCAGCAGCGAGGGGGACAATAATCAGCCCCAGCATTTT.

CDR3 loop: CASSVSAWGLAGGSEQFF. CDR3 nucleotide sequence: TGTGCCAGCAGCGTCTCAGCATGGGGACTAGCGGGGGGGTCAGAGCAGTTCTTC. This chain uses TRBV9 with TRBJ2-1; TRBD2 matches 16 bases. The germline V gene encodes CDR1 SGDLS and CDR2 YYNGEE. CDR3 length: 18 residues. V was clipped by 2 bases and J by 10 bases; unmatched bases: 12. The entire variable domain, with the rest obtained from reference TRBV9 and TRBJ2-1, is as follows: DSGVTQTPKHLITATGQRVTLRCSPRSGDLSVYWYQQSLDQGLQFLIQYYNGEERAKGNILERFSAQQFPDLHSELNLSSLELGDSALYFCASSVSAWGLAGGSEQFFGPGTRLTVL.

In this sample, this clonotype turned up many times. The chain employs TRBV9 and TRBJ2-5; D uncertain. This CDR3 spans 14 amino acids. Looked up from germline, CDR1 is SGDLS and CDR2 is YYNGEE. V lost 0 bases, J lost 3 bases, and 9 bases lay in between. The CDR3 DNA sequence: TGTGCCAGCAGCGTAGGGCTGATAGAAGAGACCCAGTACTTC. Protein product: CASSVGLIEETQYF.